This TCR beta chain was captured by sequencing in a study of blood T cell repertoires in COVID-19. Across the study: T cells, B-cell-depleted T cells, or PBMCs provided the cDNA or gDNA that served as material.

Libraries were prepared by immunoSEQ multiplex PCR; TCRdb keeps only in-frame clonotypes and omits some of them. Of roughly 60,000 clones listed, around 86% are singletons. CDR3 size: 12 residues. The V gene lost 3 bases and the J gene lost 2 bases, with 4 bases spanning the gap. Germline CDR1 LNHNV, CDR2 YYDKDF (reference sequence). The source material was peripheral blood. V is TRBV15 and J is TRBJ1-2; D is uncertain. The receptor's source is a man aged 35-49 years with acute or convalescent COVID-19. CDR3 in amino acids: CATSRENYGYTF. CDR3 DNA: TGTGCCACCAGCAGGGAGAACTATGGCTACACCTTC.